This TCR beta chain was profiled in a study of cytomegalovirus exposure and HLA in healthy donors. Study at large: A data release that came early held tens of millions of unique TCRs from HLA-typed donors. The study's findings and limits: Later, an analysis showed that TCR beta chains associated with HLA were more clonally expanded than others that were equally common. About 87% or about 30% of the time was how often most TCR beta V segments were productive, according to an earlier analysis.

Primers: 60 Vbeta forward and 13 Jbeta reverse. Sequenced by immunoSEQ multiplex PCR; TCRdb stores in-frame clones only, minus some. The sample records fewer than 75,000 clones, 65% to 85% being singletons. Concerning this clone itself: The target antigen is unknown.

Germline CDR1 SGDLS, CDR2 YYNGEE. V was clipped by 6 bases and J by 2 bases, with 10 bases between them. CDR3 size: 13 residues. This chain connects TRBV9 to TRBJ2-3; possibly TRBD2 for D (6 bases). This TCR derives from a woman aged 25 to 45 in good health and CMV-seronegative. Sequenced input: PBMCs. CDR3 nucleotides: TGTGCCAGCACTGGGACTCCCACAGATACGCAGTATTTT. Its translation: CASTGTPTDTQYF.